This T cell receptor (beta chain) stems from a study of siplizumab effects on memory and regulatory T cells. TCR templates numbering some 10^5 were assayed per sample. Here immunoSEQ multiplex PCR was the method, and the copy in TCRdb shows in-frame clones only, minus some. The sample consists of more than 60,000 clones, approximately 93% of them appearing once. Germline V gene data show CDR1 as LGHNA and CDR2 as YSLEER. The CDR3 runs 15 residues. Trimming removed 1 base from V and 8 bases from J; junction bases left unmatched: 9. With regard to this clone: No antigen is known for it.

Whole-study findings and limits: Many proliferating CD4+ or CD8+ clones remained unclassified. Roughly 80-97% of them could not be assigned either a naive or a memory phenotype. A significant reduction in alloreactive sequences traceable to unstimulated CD4+ memory cells was produced by siplizumab.

This sequence joins TRBV4-3 and TRBJ2-5; 8 positions match TRBD2. The sequence derives from a human donor in good health. The source material was CD8+ T cells sorted from blood. CDR3 sequence: CASSQVPAGAPTQYF. DNA for the CDR3: TGCGCCAGCAGCCAAGTCCCAGCGGGGGCCCCTACCCAGTACTTC.